This TCR beta chain was captured by sequencing in a study of siplizumab effects on memory and regulatory T cells. TCRdb keeps only in-frame clones here, not all; method: immunoSEQ multiplex PCR. The profile shows roughly 60,000 clones, more than 85% of them singletons. This clone was observed a single time. Germline CDR1 is SGHVS and CDR2 is FNYEAQ. This CDR3 contains 13 residues. The junction had 6 bases not matched to a gene; V was cut back by 1 base and J by 10 bases. The chain combines TRBV7-6 with TRBJ2-7, with 8 bases lining up with TRBD2. The sequence derives from a human donor in good health. Sequencing was carried out using CD8+ T cells sorted from blood. The DNA for the CDR3 is TGTGCCAGCAGCTTAGAAGCGGGAGAGAACCAGTACTTC. Translated, it gives CASSLEAGENQYF.